This T cell receptor beta chain was identified during a study of T cell responses to AZD1222 COVID-19 vaccine. The protocol was immunoSEQ multiplex PCR, while the TCRdb copy is restricted to in-frame clones and leaves out a portion. The sample holds some 130,000 clones, 88% seen once. V was clipped by 5 bases and J by 7 bases, with 11 bases between them. This CDR3 region has 12 residues. The germline CDR1 and CDR2 sequences are MDHEN and SYDVKM. This receptor was identified in an adult in good health. The material sequenced was peripheral blood, taken on day 0 of MenACWY control vaccination. V usage is TRBV28 and J usage is TRBJ1-1; D unresolved. DNA of the CDR3: TGTGCCAGCAGTCCCGACGACGATGAAGCTTTCTTT. Protein sequence: CASSPDDDEAFF.